Listed below are T cell receptor beta chains from one sample, sequenced in a study of cytomegalovirus exposure and HLA in healthy donors. This table comes from immunoSEQ multiplex PCR, and its TCRdb copy is limited to in-frame clones, with some not included. The sample lists some 200,000 clones, 76% occurring once. Sequencing input: PBMCs. All receptors derive from a young man in good health and CMV-seronegative. Both conserved end residues are part of each CDR3. D genes are given only for firm matches. Clone size, where shown, is once, few, many, or a class for clones that have expanded.

j_gene,d_gene,abundance,v_gene,CDR3nt,CDR3aa
TRBJ1-2,-,-,TRBV5-1,TGCGCCAGCAGCTTTGTCAGTACAACTAACTATGGCTACACCTTC,CASSFVSTTNYGYTF
TRBJ2-2,-,-,TRBV6-4,TGTGCCAGCAGTGCACAGCTGAACACCGGGGAGCTGTTTTTT,CASSAQLNTGELFF
TRBJ2-1,TRBD2,few,TRBV5-1,TGCGCCAGCAGCCCGACTAGCGGGCCTATTCGAGAGCAGTTCTTC,CASSPTSGPIREQFF
TRBJ2-1,TRBD2,-,TRBV5-6,TGTGCCAGCAGTCGGACGGGAGGCCGGAACAATGAGCAGTTCTTC,CASSRTGGRNNEQFF
TRBJ2-1,-,-,TRBV6-6,TGTGCCAGCAGTTACTCGATAGTGTACAATGAGCAGTTCTTC,CASSYSIVYNEQFF
TRBJ2-5,-,few,TRBV2,TGTGCCAGCAGATCCAGGGTCCAAGAGACCCAGTACTTC,CASRSRVQETQYF
TRBJ1-1,-,once,TRBV7-9,TGTGCCAGCAGCCCACAGGGACCGAACACTGAAGCTTTCTTT,CASSPQGPNTEAFF
TRBJ2-1,-,-,TRBV27,TGTGCCAGCAGTTTATTGGGGGCCGAGCAGTTCTTC,CASSLLGAEQFF
TRBJ1-2,-,-,TRBV7-9,TGTGCCAGCAGCCCTTCCGGGGAGCGATCCACCTATGGCTACACCTTC,CASSPSGERSTYGYTF
TRBJ2-5,-,-,TRBV28,TGTGCCAGCAGTTTGGCGGGGTTTCAAGAGACCCAGTACTTC,CASSLAGFQETQYF
TRBJ1-1,-,-,TRBV30,TGTGCCTCGGAGGACGGACTTATGAACACTGAAGCTTTCTTT,CASEDGLMNTEAFF
TRBJ1-2,-,-,TRBV6-1,TGTGCCGGTTCCGTGACTTCGTCCGAGGGCTACACCTTC,CAGSVTSSEGYTF
TRBJ1-2,TRBD1,-,TRBV18,TGTGCCAGCTCCCCGATTGAAGGGGGCCATGGCTACACCTTC,CASSPIEGGHGYTF
TRBJ2-3,TRBD1,-,TRBV27,TGTGCCGCCGCCCCCCGGGACAGGGGGCTGAGCACAGATACGCAGTATTTT,CAAAPRDRGLSTDTQYF
TRBJ2-2,-,-,TRBV7-9,TGTTCCAGCAGGATTACACGGACAGCGAACACCGGGGAGCTGTTTTTT,CSSRITRTANTGELFF
TRBJ2-7,TRBD1,-,TRBV5-5,TGTGCCAGCACCAGCGGGACAGGGACTGAGCAGTACTTC,CASTSGTGTEQYF
TRBJ2-7,-,few,TRBV23-1,TGCGCCAGCAGTCCCAAGATTCAGGGCCCTCTTTCCTACGAGCAGTACTTC,CASSPKIQGPLSYEQYF
TRBJ1-5,-,-,TRBV6-5,TGTGCCAGCAGTTCCACAGGGAGGGGTAGCAATCAGCCCCAGCATTTT,CASSSTGRGSNQPQHF
TRBJ2-5,TRBD1,-,TRBV6-1,TGTGCCAGCAGAGGGACAGGGGAAGAGACCCAGTACTTC,CASRGTGEETQYF
TRBJ1-2,-,-,TRBV7-9,TGTGCCAGCAGCCGGGAGGGCAGCGATGGCTACACCTTC,CASSREGSDGYTF
TRBJ1-5,-,-,TRBV10-3,TGTGCCATCAGCCCGACAGGCTATAGCAATCAGCCCCAGCATTTT,CAISPTGYSNQPQHF
TRBJ2-3,TRBD2,-,TRBV13,TGTGCCAGCAGCTCAAGCGGGAGGGGGTCAGATACGCAGTATTTT,CASSSSGRGSDTQYF
TRBJ2-6,-,-,TRBV2,TGTGCCAGCAGTGTTACGAGCTCTGGGGCCAACGTCCTGACTTTC,CASSVTSSGANVLTF
TRBJ1-3,TRBD1,few,TRBV9,TGTGCCAGCAGCGTAGCCTCAGGACAGGGGGCGTCAGGAAACACCATATATTTT,CASSVASGQGASGNTIYF
TRBJ1-2,-,once,TRBV30,TGTGCCTGGAGTGTAGGTCGGGGGAAAACTAACTATGGCTACACCTTC,CAWSVGRGKTNYGYTF
TRBJ2-1,TRBD2,-,TRBV5-1,TGCGCCAGCAGTCGTAGCGGGAGTGGGAATGGTGAGCAGTTCTTC,CASSRSGSGNGEQFF
TRBJ1-2,-,-,TRBV30,TGTGCCTTAGCCCTGATGGGTCTAAGGAACTATGGCTACACCTTC,CALALMGLRNYGYTF
TRBJ1-1,-,-,TRBV27,TGTGCCAGCGCAAGAGGAGGAGCTGAAGCTTTCTTT,CASARGGAEAFF
TRBJ2-7,-,-,TRBV6-5,TGTGCCAGCAGGTTATACGAGCAGTACTTC,CASRLYEQYF
TRBJ1-3,-,-,TRBV9,TGTGCCAGCAGCGCCCGGACAGCGTCTGGAAACACCATATATTTT,CASSARTASGNTIYF
TRBJ2-5,-,once,TRBV28,TGTGCCAGCAGTTCCTCCGGGGGGACCCAGTACTTC,CASSSSGGTQYF
TRBJ2-2,TRBD2,-,TRBV6-5,TGTGCCAGCAGTTCGACTAGCATAAGAGGTTCCGGGGAGCTGTTTTTT,CASSSTSIRGSGELFF